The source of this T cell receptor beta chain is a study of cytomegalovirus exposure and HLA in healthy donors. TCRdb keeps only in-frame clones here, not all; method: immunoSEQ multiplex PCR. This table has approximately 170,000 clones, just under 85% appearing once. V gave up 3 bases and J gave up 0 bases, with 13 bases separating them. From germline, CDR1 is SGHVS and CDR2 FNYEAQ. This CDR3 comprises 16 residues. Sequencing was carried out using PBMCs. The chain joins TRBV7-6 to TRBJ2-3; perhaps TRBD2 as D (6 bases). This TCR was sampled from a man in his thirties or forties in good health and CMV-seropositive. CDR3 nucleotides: TGTGCCAGCAGCTTTAAAGGGGCGGGGAGCACAGATACGCAGTATTTT. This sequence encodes CASSFKGAGSTDTQYF.